This TCR beta chain was profiled in a study of T cell changes during pregnancy in multiple sclerosis. The germline V gene has CDR1 MNHGY and CDR2 SAAAGT. The CDR3 sequence is 13 residues long. V shed 7 bases and J shed 3 bases, with 12 bases lying between them. Libraries were prepared by immunoSEQ multiplex PCR; TCRdb keeps only in-frame clonotypes and omits some of them. The sample comprises roughly 47,000 clones, around 94% of which are singletons, and about 5.5% rests with the top ten. This chain links TRBV6-8 with TRBJ1-1; unclear D gene. This TCR came from a female donor with multiple sclerosis, enrolled in a pregnancy study. This sample comprised CD8+ T cells from peripheral blood mononuclear cells, obtained before pregnancy. The CDR3 bases are TGTGCCAGCATCCCTGGGAGGGACACTGAAGCTTTCTTT. Translating it yields CASIPGRDTEAFF.